This T cell receptor (beta chain) is drawn from a study of T cells in Graves' hyperthyroidism and ophthalmopathy. Overall study results and limits: Ophthalmopathy was told apart from stable hyperthyroidism by a 13 V-J model.

Researchers barred patients who had uncontrolled infection, other autoimmune disease, pregnancy or lactation. PBMCs were obtained from under 13 ml fresh peripheral blood. This clonotype has more than one count but fewer than ten. What it binds is unknown. Using RNA transcripts as the source, TCR beta CDR3 regions were amplified. During a first-round RT-PCR of the TCR CDR3, the HTBI primer set was used. MiXCR, run by TCRdb on the multiplex PCR reads, gives a single entry per CDR3 protein. The sample holds hundreds of thousands of distinct CDR3 sequences; around a fifth are singletons and the top ten take approximately 49%. The CDR3 runs 14 residues. The V end lost 8 bases, the J end lost 4 bases, and 18 bases lay between the germline ends. CDR1 and CDR2 (germline): GTSNPN, SVGIG (reference sequence).

The clonotype comes from a woman in her 70s with Graves' ophthalmopathy. Sequencing was carried out using blood. This chain links TRBV30 with TRBJ1-5; a possible D gene is TRBD1 (6 bases). Written as DNA, the CDR3 is TGTGCCGTAAAAACAGGGACTGGGAATCAGCCCCAGCATTTT. Protein: CAVKTGTGNQPQHF.